The next 6 T cell receptor beta chains were all read from a single sample in a study of T cell repertoires in cytomegalovirus infection. TCRdb re-derived calls from the reads in MiXCR, one entry per CDR3 protein. The top ten hold approximately 4.3% of the sample, which has approximately 190,000 distinct CDR3 sequences, 8.5% to 10% seen once. The source material was PBMCs. The origin of the receptors is a human donor in good health (CMV status not recorded). Some clones in this sample may be carry-over from other donors' samples.

In this sample, this clonotype turned up a few times. This chain joins TRBV28 and TRBJ2-5; D is unclear. Trimming stripped 3 bases from V and 5 bases from J, with 16 bases between. Germline V gene data show CDR1 as MDHEN and CDR2 as SYDVKM. This CDR3 has 15 amino acids. CDR3 residues: CASSLIREETETQYF. Written as DNA, the CDR3 is TGTGCCAGCAGTTTGATTAGAGAAGAGACGGAGACCCAGTACTTC.

The table lists this clonotype with many counts. This chain uses TRBV7-2 with TRBJ1-2; TRBD1 matches at 8 bases. The CDR3 totals 14 residues. Per the germline V gene, CDR1 is SGHTA and CDR2 is FQGNSA. Trimming removed 2 bases from V and 8 bases from J; junction bases left unmatched: 7. The CDR3 region has the DNA TGTGCCAGCAGCTTACGCGGACAGGGAGGAGGCTACACCTTC. Amino acid sequence: CASSLRGQGGGYTF.

This clonotype was counted ten times or more. The chain is built from TRBV7-2 and TRBJ1-6, with TRBD1 as a possible D gene (5 bases). This CDR3 contains 13 residues. V dropped 3 bases and J dropped 13 bases, with 13 bases sitting between them. Per germline, CDR1 SGHTA and CDR2 FQGNSA. As DNA, the CDR3 is TGTGCCAGCAGCTTGGAGCGGGGGAACCCCCTCCACTTT. Translation: CASSLERGNPLHF.

This clonotype was found a few times. The genes are TRBV6-2 or TRBV6-3 and TRBJ1-1, with TRBD1 matching 8 bases. Germline CDR1 reads MNHEY; CDR2 reads SVGEGT. The CDR3 sequence is 14 residues long. The V gene end was trimmed by 6 bases and the J gene end by 5 bases; junction bases not matched to a gene: 8. CDR3: CASSLTGVRTEAFF. The DNA for the CDR3 is TGTGCCAGCAGCTTGACAGGGGTAAGGACTGAAGCTTTCTTT.

This clonotype was recorded at least ten times. The chain combines TRBV7-2 with TRBJ2-1; 7 bases align to TRBD1. Germline CDR1 and CDR2: SGHTA and FQGNSA. The CDR3 spans 15 residues. V was clipped by 1 base and J by 7 bases; unmatched bases: 7. CDR3 bases: TGTGCCAGCAGCTTAGTTTCAGGGGGTAGGAATGAGCAGTTCTTC. Translating gives CASSLVSGGRNEQFF.

Comment on this clonotype: This may come from a read error, since a much larger clone is one base off. The V gene is TRBV12-3 or TRBV12-4, the J gene TRBJ2-5; D gene uncertain. The CDR3 is made up of 15 amino acids. The CDR3 loop is CATLQDGGNQEIQYF. As DNA, the CDR3 is TGTGCCACCCTCCAAGACGGCGGTAACCAAGAGATCCAGTACTTC.